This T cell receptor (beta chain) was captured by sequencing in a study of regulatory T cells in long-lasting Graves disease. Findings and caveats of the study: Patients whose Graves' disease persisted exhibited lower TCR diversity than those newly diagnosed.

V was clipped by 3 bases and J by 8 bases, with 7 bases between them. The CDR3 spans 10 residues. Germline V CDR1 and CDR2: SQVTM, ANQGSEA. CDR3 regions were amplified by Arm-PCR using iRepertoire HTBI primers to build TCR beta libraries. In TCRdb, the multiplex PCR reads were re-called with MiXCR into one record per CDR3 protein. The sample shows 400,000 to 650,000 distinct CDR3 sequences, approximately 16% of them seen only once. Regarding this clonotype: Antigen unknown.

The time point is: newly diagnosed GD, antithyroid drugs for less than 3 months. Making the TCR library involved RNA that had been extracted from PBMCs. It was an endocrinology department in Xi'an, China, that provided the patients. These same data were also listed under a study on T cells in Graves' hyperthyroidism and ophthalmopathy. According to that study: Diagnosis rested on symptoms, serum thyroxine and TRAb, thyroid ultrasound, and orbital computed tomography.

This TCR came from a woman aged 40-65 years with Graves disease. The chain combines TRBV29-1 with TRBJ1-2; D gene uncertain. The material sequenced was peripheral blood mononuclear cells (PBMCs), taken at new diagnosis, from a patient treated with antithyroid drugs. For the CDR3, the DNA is TGCAGCGTTGATACTGGAGGCTACACCTTC. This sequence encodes CSVDTGGYTF.